There are many counts of the clone carrying this TCR beta chain. The V and J ends lost 1 base and 1 base respectively, with 11 bases between them. Germline loops: CDR1 SGDLS, CDR2 YYNGEE. The CDR3 length is 15 residues. Amplified regions were TCR beta CDR3 sequences from RNA transcripts. Initially, a first-round RT-PCR of the TCR CDR3 employed the HTBI primer set. TCRdb re-analysed the multiplex PCR reads in MiXCR, keeping a single row per CDR3 protein. The sample lists a few hundred thousand distinct CDR3 sequences, approximately 15% occurring once. The sample belongs to a study of T cells in Graves' hyperthyroidism and ophthalmopathy. Graves' hyperthyroidism is called stable when ophthalmopathy does not progress within 18 months. Participants, patients aged 18 to 65, had newly diagnosed hyperthyroidism with a duration under 2 months. Thyroid ultrasound, orbital computed tomography, clinical symptoms, and serum thyroxine and TRAb underpinned diagnoses. PBMCs were derived from 9.5 to 10 ml fresh peripheral blood.

What was sequenced was blood. The receptor comes from a woman between 18 and 30 years old with Graves' hyperthyroidism. The chain employs TRBV9 and TRBJ1-1, with a possible D match to TRBD1 (6 bases). This chain's CDR3 is CASSVTGRRNTEAFF. Written as DNA, the CDR3 is TGTGCCAGCAGCGTAACAGGGAGGCGGAACACTGAAGCTTTCTTT. The full variable domain, in which reference TRBV9 and TRBJ1-1 provide the parts outside the CDR3, is DSGVTQTPKHLITATGQRVTLRCSPRSGDLSVYWYQQSLDQGLQFLIQYYNGEERAKGNILERFSAQQFPDLHSELNLSSLELGDSALYFCASSVTGRRNTEAFFGQGTRLTVV.